These T cell receptor beta chains were read from a single sample in a study of Ad26.COV2.S vaccination and SARS-CoV-2 variants. The assay was immunoSEQ multiplex PCR, and TCRdb's table has in-frame clones only and misses some. This sample has more than 300,000 clones, with 70% to 90% found just once. Sequencing was performed on peripheral blood, taken in a trial of Ad26.COV2.S vaccine versus placebo. These receptors were taken from a person between 18 and 65 years old who received the Ad26.COV2.S COVID-19 vaccine or a placebo. Each CDR3 is given without its conserved first and last residue. The listing skips clone size in some rows; elsewhere it reads once, few, many or a size class.

V gene	clone size	J gene	CDR3 protein
TRBV4-2	NA	TRBJ2-7	ASSQEIAGSYEQY
TRBV6-2/TRBV6-3	NA	TRBJ2-1	ASSYGLETSGF
TRBV5-5	once	TRBJ1-2	ASSLGGQGAYGYT
TRBV5-1	NA	TRBJ2-5	ASSLEQGRGETQY
TRBV27	NA	TRBJ1-2	ASSFGGHMT
TRBV28	NA	TRBJ2-2	ASSRRLVSPGELF
TRBV24-1	NA	TRBJ1-2	ATSDLKATEPRNYGYT
TRBV5-4	few	TRBJ2-5	ASSLVGTHQETQY
TRBV5-1	NA	TRBJ2-1	ASRVSGREYNEQF
TRBV18	NA	TRBJ2-3	ASSPPTGGRDTQY
TRBV5-6	NA	TRBJ1-1	ASSFRMNTEAF
TRBV5-6	NA	TRBJ2-5	ASSRQGARETQY
TRBV16	NA	TRBJ1-5	ASSHVGQPQH
TRBV12-3/TRBV12-4	NA	TRBJ2-1	ASIDLHNEQF
TRBV6-2/TRBV6-3	NA	TRBJ2-3	ASSSSGPGDTQY
TRBV5-1	NA	TRBJ2-5	ASSLALETQY
TRBV5-1	NA	TRBJ2-7	ASSTGHTGSYEQY
TRBV19	NA	TRBJ2-3	ASSWAGPADTQY
TRBV7-2	NA	TRBJ2-5	ASSPSGGAGETQY
TRBV4-3	once	TRBJ2-7	ASSQYLAGVKSSYEQY
TRBV27	NA	TRBJ2-5	ASSLWGLQETQY
TRBV2	NA	TRBJ1-3	ASSESGNTIY
TRBV5-1	few	TRBJ2-7	ASSLAGTGSHEQY
TRBV6-6	NA	TRBJ2-2	ASRSGGGNTGELF
TRBV19	NA	TRBJ1-2	ASSTMGTAPGYT
TRBV3-1/TRBV3-2	once	TRBJ2-4	ASSTTPSAGTKNIQY
TRBV7-7	many	TRBJ2-3	ASSLGDYGTDTQY
TRBV7-8	NA	TRBJ1-6	ASSLSGGLGSPLH
TRBV29-1	NA	TRBJ2-2	SVSVSLGQGNTGELF
TRBV4-3	NA	TRBJ2-3	ASSQEGVGTSGTDTQY
TRBV27	NA	TRBJ2-3	ASSFFSTDTRY
TRBV5-6	once	TRBJ1-4	ASSLRVSASSNEKLF
TRBV7-8	NA	TRBJ1-2	ASSLEVAGLYYGYT
TRBV30	NA	TRBJ1-1	ACLGLNTEAF
TRBV3-1/TRBV3-2	NA	TRBJ2-5	ASSQVFFSPSGGRGKTQY
TRBV7-8	few	TRBJ1-3	ASSPIRTSGQGGSGNTIY
TRBV4-3	NA	TRBJ2-7	ASSQDRSYEQY
TRBV10-3	few	TRBJ2-1	AISGDRGIPYNEQF
TRBV20-1	NA	TRBJ2-3	SASGTSGATDTQY
TRBV6-4	NA	TRBJ1-2	ASRPTGTALEGYT